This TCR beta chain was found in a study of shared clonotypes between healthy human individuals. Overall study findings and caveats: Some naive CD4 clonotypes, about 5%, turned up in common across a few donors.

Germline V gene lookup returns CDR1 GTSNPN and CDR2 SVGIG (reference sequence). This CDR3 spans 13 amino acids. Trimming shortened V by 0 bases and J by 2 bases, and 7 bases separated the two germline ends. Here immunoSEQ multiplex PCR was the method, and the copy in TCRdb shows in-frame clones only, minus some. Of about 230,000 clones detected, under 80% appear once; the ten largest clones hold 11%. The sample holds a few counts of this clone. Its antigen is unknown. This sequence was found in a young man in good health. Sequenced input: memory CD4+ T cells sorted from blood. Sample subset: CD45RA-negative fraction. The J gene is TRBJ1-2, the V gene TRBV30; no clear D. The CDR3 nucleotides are TGTGCCTGGAGTGTTGCAGCCAACTATGGCTACACCTTC. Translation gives CAWSVAANYGYTF.